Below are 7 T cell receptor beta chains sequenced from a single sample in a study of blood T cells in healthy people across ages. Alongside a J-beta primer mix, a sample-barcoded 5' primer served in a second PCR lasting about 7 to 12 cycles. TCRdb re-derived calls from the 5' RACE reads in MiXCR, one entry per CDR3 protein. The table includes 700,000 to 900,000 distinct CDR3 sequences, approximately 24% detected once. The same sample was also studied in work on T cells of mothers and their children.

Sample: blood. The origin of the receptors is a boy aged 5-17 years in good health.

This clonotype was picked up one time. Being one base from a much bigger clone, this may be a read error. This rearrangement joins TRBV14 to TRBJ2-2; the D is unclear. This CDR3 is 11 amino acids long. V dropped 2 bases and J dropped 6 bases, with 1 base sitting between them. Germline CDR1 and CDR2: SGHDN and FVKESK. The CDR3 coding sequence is TGTGCCAGCAGCCAACCCGGGGAGCTGTTTTTT. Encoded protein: CASSQPGELFF.

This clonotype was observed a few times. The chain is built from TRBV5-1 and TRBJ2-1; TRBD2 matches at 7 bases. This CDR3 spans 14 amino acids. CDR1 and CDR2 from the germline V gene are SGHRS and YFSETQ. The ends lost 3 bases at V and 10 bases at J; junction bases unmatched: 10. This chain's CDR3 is CASSSSGASLEQFF. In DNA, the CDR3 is TGCGCCAGCAGCTCCAGCGGGGCCAGCTTGGAGCAGTTCTTC.

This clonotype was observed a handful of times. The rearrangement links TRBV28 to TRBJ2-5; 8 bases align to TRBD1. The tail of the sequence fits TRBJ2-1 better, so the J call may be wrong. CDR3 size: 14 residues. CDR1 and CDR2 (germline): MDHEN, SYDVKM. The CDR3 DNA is TGTGCCAGCAGATTAGGACAGGGACACAATGAGCAGTTCTTC. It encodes CASRLGQGHNEQFF.

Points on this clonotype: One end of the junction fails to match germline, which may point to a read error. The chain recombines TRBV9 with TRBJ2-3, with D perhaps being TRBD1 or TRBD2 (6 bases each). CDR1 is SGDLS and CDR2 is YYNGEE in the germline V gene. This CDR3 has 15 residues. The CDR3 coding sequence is TGTGCCAGCAGCGCTAAGTGGGGGGCCGGAGATACGCAGTGTTTT. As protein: CASSAKWGAGDTQCF.

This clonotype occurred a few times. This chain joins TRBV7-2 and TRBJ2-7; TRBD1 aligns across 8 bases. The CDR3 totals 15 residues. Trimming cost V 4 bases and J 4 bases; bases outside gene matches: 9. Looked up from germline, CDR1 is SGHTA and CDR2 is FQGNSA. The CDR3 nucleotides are TGTGCCAGCAGCTCCTCAGGGGGCGCGCTGTACGAGCAGTACTTC. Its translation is CASSSSGGALYEQYF.

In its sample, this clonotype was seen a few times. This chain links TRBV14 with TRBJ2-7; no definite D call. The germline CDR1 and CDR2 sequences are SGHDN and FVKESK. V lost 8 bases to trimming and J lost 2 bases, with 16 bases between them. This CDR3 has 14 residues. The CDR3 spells CASRPDQGTYEQYF. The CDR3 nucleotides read TGTGCCAGCCGACCGGACCAAGGGACCTACGAGCAGTACTTC.

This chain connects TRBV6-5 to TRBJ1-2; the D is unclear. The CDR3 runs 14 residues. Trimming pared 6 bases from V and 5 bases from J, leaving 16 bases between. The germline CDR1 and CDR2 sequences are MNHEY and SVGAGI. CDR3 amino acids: CASSPLGIPYGYTF. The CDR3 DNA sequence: TGTGCCAGCAGCCCTTTGGGGATCCCATATGGCTACACCTTC.